These T cell receptor beta chains were read from a single sample in a study of cytomegalovirus exposure and HLA in healthy donors. The table came from immunoSEQ multiplex PCR; TCRdb's copy has only in-frame clones and leaves some out. The data show 120,000 to 150,000 clones, roughly 84% seen once. Specimen: PBMCs. These receptors originate from a boy aged 2 to 9 in good health and CMV-seronegative. CDR3s include the opening cysteine and the closing phenylalanine or tryptophan. Each record gives: clone size, J gene, V gene, D gene, CDR3 DNA, CDR3 protein. D genes are given only for firm matches. Expanded clones are given a class, and other clones once, few, many or no size at all.

size: NA
J: TRBJ2-7
V: TRBV15
D: NA
DNA: TGTGCCACCGTAGACAGGATGACCTACGAGCAGTACTTC
CDR3: CATVDRMTYEQYF

size: NA
J: TRBJ1-1
V: TRBV2
D: NA
DNA: TGTGCCAGGGACATCTCGAACACTGAAGCTTTCTTT
CDR3: CARDISNTEAFF

size: NA
J: TRBJ2-7
V: TRBV11-2
D: TRBD2
DNA: TGTGCCAGCACGCGATCGACTAGCGGGGGGCTTCTGCCCTACGAGCAGTACTTC
CDR3: CASTRSTSGGLLPYEQYF

size: NA
J: TRBJ1-3
V: TRBV5-4
D: NA
DNA: TGTGCCAGCAGCGTACAGGACTCTGGAAACACCATATATTTT
CDR3: CASSVQDSGNTIYF

size: NA
J: TRBJ2-7
V: TRBV5-4
D: NA
DNA: TGTGCCAGCAGCCCGGGCATGGGTCGGGGGTCCTACGAGCAGTACTTC
CDR3: CASSPGMGRGSYEQYF

size: NA
J: TRBJ2-3
V: TRBV4-3
D: NA
DNA: TGCGCCAGCAGCCAAGACCCGGGAGAGGGTTCAGATACGCAGTATTTT
CDR3: CASSQDPGEGSDTQYF

size: NA
J: TRBJ2-7
V: TRBV27
D: TRBD1
DNA: TGTGCCAGCAGTTACAGGGGCCCCTACGAGCAGTACTTC
CDR3: CASSYRGPYEQYF

size: NA
J: TRBJ1-4
V: TRBV19
D: TRBD1
DNA: TGTGCCAGTAGTGTATCACAGGGGACTAATGAAAAACTGTTTTTT
CDR3: CASSVSQGTNEKLFF

size: NA
J: TRBJ1-2
V: TRBV20-1
D: NA
DNA: TGCAGTGCTATGCCGAGCTATGGCTACACCTTC
CDR3: CSAMPSYGYTF

size: NA
J: TRBJ1-1
V: TRBV7-2
D: NA
DNA: TGTGCCAGCAGCTTAGACGCAGGGGTGGGCACTGAAGCTTTCTTT
CDR3: CASSLDAGVGTEAFF

size: NA
J: TRBJ2-2
V: TRBV6-5
D: NA
DNA: TGTGCCAGCAGTTACTTCAGACATACCGGGGAGCTGTTTTTT
CDR3: CASSYFRHTGELFF

size: NA
J: TRBJ2-4
V: TRBV28
D: NA
DNA: TGTGCCAGCAGTTGGGGCGGGGAAGCCAAAAACATTCAGTACTTC
CDR3: CASSWGGEAKNIQYF

size: NA
J: TRBJ1-4
V: TRBV7-9
D: NA
DNA: TGTTCCAGCAGCCGAGCCAACCAGGGAACTAATGAAAAACTGTTTTTT
CDR3: CSSSRANQGTNEKLFF

size: NA
J: TRBJ2-7
V: TRBV19
D: TRBD1
DNA: TGTGCCAGTAGTCAAGGGAGGGACAGGGTGAGTACCGGGTACGAGCAGTACTTC
CDR3: CASSQGRDRVSTGYEQYF

size: NA
J: TRBJ2-5
V: TRBV7-9
D: NA
DNA: TGTGCCAGCAGCTCCTACAGGGAACAAGAGACCCAGTACTTC
CDR3: CASSSYREQETQYF

size: NA
J: TRBJ1-2
V: TRBV29-1
D: NA
DNA: TGCAGCGTTGAGGGGCAGGGTAGGGGCTACACCTTC
CDR3: CSVEGQGRGYTF

size: NA
J: TRBJ1-1
V: TRBV4-3
D: TRBD1
DNA: TGCGCCAGCTCGAAGGGGACAGGGGAGAACACTGAAGCTTTCTTT
CDR3: CASSKGTGENTEAFF

size: NA
J: TRBJ1-1
V: TRBV5-4
D: NA
DNA: TGTGCCAGCAGCCCCCGGGAGGGGTCTAACACTGAAGCTTTCTTT
CDR3: CASSPREGSNTEAFF

size: NA
J: TRBJ2-7
V: TRBV11-2
D: NA
DNA: TGTGCCAGCAGCCAGGGACAAACCTACGAGCAGTACTTC
CDR3: CASSQGQTYEQYF

size: NA
J: TRBJ2-2
V: TRBV7-6
D: NA
DNA: TGTGCCAGCAGCTTAGCTAACTCAAACACCGGGGAGCTGTTTTTT
CDR3: CASSLANSNTGELFF

size: NA
J: TRBJ2-1
V: TRBV11-3
D: TRBD2
DNA: TGTGCCAGCAGCTTAGGGCTACGCGGGAGGGCTTCCTACAATGAGCAGTTCTTC
CDR3: CASSLGLRGRASYNEQFF

size: few
J: TRBJ2-2
V: TRBV25-1
D: NA
DNA: TGTGCCAGCAGTGATTCAGTCGTAACGAACACCGGGGAGCTGTTTTTT
CDR3: CASSDSVVTNTGELFF

size: NA
J: TRBJ1-2
V: TRBV9
D: TRBD1
DNA: TGTGCCAGCAGCACAAGACAGGGGTATGGCTACACCTTC
CDR3: CASSTRQGYGYTF

size: NA
J: TRBJ2-7
V: TRBV6-6
D: NA
DNA: TGTGCCAGCAGTTATCACACGGGGTCTTACGAGCAGTACTTC
CDR3: CASSYHTGSYEQYF

size: NA
J: TRBJ1-6
V: TRBV9
D: NA
DNA: TGTGCCAGCAGCGTCCGGGGGGATAATTCACCCCTCCACTTT
CDR3: CASSVRGDNSPLHF

size: NA
J: TRBJ1-2
V: TRBV30
D: NA
DNA: TGTGCCTGGAGTGTTAGTTTTAACTATGGCTACACCTTC
CDR3: CAWSVSFNYGYTF

size: NA
J: TRBJ2-3
V: TRBV18
D: NA
DNA: TGTGCTAGCTCACGAGCGGGACAAGATACGCAGTATTTT
CDR3: CASSRAGQDTQYF

size: few
J: TRBJ2-7
V: TRBV28
D: NA
DNA: TGTGCCAGCAGTTCCGGGAGCCGGGCCTACGAGCAGTACTTC
CDR3: CASSSGSRAYEQYF